The clone carrying this T cell receptor (beta chain) appeared once. Naive CD8 cells were CD45RO-negative, positively selected for CCR7, excluding terminally differentiated effector memory CD45RA+ cells. This record comes from a study of shared clonotypes between healthy human individuals. The CDR3 extends over 17 amino acids. Germline V gene sequence: CDR1 SEHNR, CDR2 FQNEAQ (reference sequence). Unmatched junction bases numbered 9, after V lost 1 base and J lost 3 bases. An even split of each subset's genomic DNA across several immunoSEQ plates was performed. Some clones are missing from TCRdb's copy, which holds only in-frame ones; the method was immunoSEQ multiplex PCR. The sample has hundreds of thousands of clones, about 95% seen once.

The clonotype was recovered from a woman in her thirties in good health. The chain is built from TRBV7-9 and TRBJ2-1; 7 nucleotides match TRBD2. The specimen sequenced was naive CD8+ T cells sorted from blood. CDR3 sequence (DNA): TGTGCCAGCAGCTTAGTGCGTCTAGCGGCGATCTACAATGAGCAGTTCTTC. It translates to CASSLVRLAAIYNEQFF. The full variable domain, with the rest looked up from reference TRBV7-9 and TRBJ2-1, is DTGVSQNPRHKITKRGQNVTFRCDPISEHNRLYWYRQTLGQGPEFLTYFQNEAQLEKSRLLSDRFSAERPKGSFSTLEIQRTEQGDSAMYLCASSLVRLAAIYNEQFFGPGTRLTVL.